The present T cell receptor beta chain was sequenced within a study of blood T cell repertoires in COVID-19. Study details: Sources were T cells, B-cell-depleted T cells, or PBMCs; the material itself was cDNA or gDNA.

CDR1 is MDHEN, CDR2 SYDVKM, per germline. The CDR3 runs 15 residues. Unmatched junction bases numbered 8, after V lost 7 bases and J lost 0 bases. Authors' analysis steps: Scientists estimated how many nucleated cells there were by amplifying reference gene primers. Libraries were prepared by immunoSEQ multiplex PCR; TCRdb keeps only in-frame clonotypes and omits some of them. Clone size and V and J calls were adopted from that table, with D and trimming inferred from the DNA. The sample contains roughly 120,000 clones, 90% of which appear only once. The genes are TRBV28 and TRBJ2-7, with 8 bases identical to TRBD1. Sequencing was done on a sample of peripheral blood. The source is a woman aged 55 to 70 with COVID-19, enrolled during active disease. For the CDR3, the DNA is TGTGCCAGCACCGACAGGGGTTTAAACTCCTACGAGCAGTACTTC. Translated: CASTDRGLNSYEQYF.